What follows are 22 T cell receptor beta chains derived from one specimen sequenced in a study of blood T cell repertoires in COVID-19. The method was immunoSEQ multiplex PCR; TCRdb's version includes in-frame clones alone and lacks a portion of them. The data contain tens of thousands of clones, 86% of them singletons. Sequencing was performed on peripheral blood. The receptors were sampled from a man in his fifties with active or convalescent COVID-19.

This clone was seen once. The V call is TRBV12-5, the J call TRBJ2-1; D might be TRBD1 (6 bases). The CDR3 loop spans 16 amino acids. In germline, CDR1 is LGHNT, CDR2 FRNRAP. V lost 5 bases, J lost 0 bases, and 14 bases lay in between. CDR3 sequence reads: CASGVQGLTSYNEQFF. CDR3 coding DNA: TGTGCTAGTGGTGTACAGGGTCTAACCTCCTACAATGAGCAGTTCTTC.

The chain carries TRBV15 and TRBJ1-2; no clear D. The length of the CDR3 is 13 residues. Trimming cost V 0 bases and J 5 bases, with 7 bases left between them. Per the germline V gene, CDR1 is LNHNV and CDR2 is YYDKDF (reference sequence). The CDR3, as DNA: TGTGCCACCAGCAGAGACGGCGGGTATGGCTACACCTTC. Amino acids: CATSRDGGYGYTF.

Written as DNA, the CDR3 is TGTGCCAGCAGCGGGCAGGGGGCCCCCGATGAAAAACTGTTTTTT. Its translation is CASSGQGAPDEKLFF. The chain has TRBV5-6 and TRBJ1-4, with 8 bases that match TRBD1. CDR1 SGHDT and CDR2 YYEEEE come from the germline V gene. The CDR3 runs to 15 residues. Germline trimming cut 4 bases from V and 6 bases from J; bases unmatched to any gene: 8.

V is TRBV6-6 and J is TRBJ2-1, with 7 bases aligning to TRBD1. V gave up 6 bases and J gave up 7 bases; unmatched junction bases: 6. This CDR3 is 13 amino acids long. In germline, CDR1 is MNHNY, CDR2 SVGAGI (reference sequence). In DNA form, the CDR3 reads TGTGCCAGCAGCCCCCCGACAGGGAATGAGCAGTTCTTC. Its protein product is CASSPPTGNEQFF.

The chain carries TRBV5-1 and TRBJ2-7; maybe TRBD1 (5 bases). Germline CDR1 is SGHRS and CDR2 is YFSETQ. The V gene lost 4 bases and the J gene lost 3 bases, with 8 bases spanning the gap. The CDR3 is made up of 12 amino acids. The CDR3: CASSPTGYEQYF. The CDR3 DNA sequence: TGCGCCAGCAGCCCTACAGGCTACGAGCAGTACTTC.

This clone occurred a few times. J is TRBJ2-2 and V is TRBV6-5, with D possibly TRBD2 on 5 matching bases. CDR3 size: 13 residues. Trimming cost V 4 bases and J 7 bases, with 10 bases left between them. Germline CDR1 reads MNHEY; CDR2 reads SVGAGI. CDR3 sequence (DNA): TGTGCCAGCAGTTCCTTTGGAGGCGGGGAGCTGTTTTTT. Protein product: CASSSFGGGELFF.

This clone has a handful of counts. The genes are TRBV27 and TRBJ1-6; tentative D call: TRBD1 (5 bases). Germline V CDR1 and CDR2: MNHEY, SMNVEV (reference sequence). This CDR3 spans 14 amino acids. V shed 10 bases and J shed 6 bases, with 16 bases lying between them. The CDR3 reads CATRGRGPNSPLHF. The CDR3 DNA sequence: TGTGCCACCCGAGGGAGGGGCCCTAATTCACCCCTCCACTTT.

This chain connects TRBV9 to TRBJ2-5; D uncertain. The V end was cut by 3 bases, the J end by 4 bases, with 13 bases between. CDR3 length equals 14 residues. Germline values: CDR1 SGDLS, CDR2 YYNGEE. The CDR3 coding sequence is TGTGCCAGCAGCGCCCGGCCTAGGTCAGAGACCCAGTACTTC. Protein sequence: CASSARPRSETQYF. Supplemented by reference TRBV9 and TRBJ2-5, the full variable domain reads DSGVTQTPKHLITATGQRVTLRCSPRSGDLSVYWYQQSLDQGLQFLIQYYNGEERAKGNILERFSAQQFPDLHSELNLSSLELGDSALYFCASSARPRSETQYFGPGTRLLVL.

The rearrangement links TRBV28 to TRBJ1-6, with 7 bases lining up with TRBD1. There are 15 residues in the CDR3. Trimming at V came to 6 bases and at J to 6 bases, leaving 8 bases not matched to a gene. Germline V lookup: CDR1 MDHEN, CDR2 SYDVKM. This CDR3 reads CASSKRGQLNSPLHF. CDR3 sequence (DNA): TGTGCCAGCAGCAAACGGGGACAGCTTAATTCACCCCTCCACTTT. Variable domain in full (rest from reference TRBV28 and TRBJ1-6): DVKVTQSSRYLVKRTGEKVFLECVQDMDHENMFWYRQDPGLGLRLIYFSYDVKMKEKGDIPEGYSVSREKKERFSLILESASTNQTSMYLCASSKRGQLNSPLHFGNGTRLTVT.

CDR3 sequence: CASSFQGLYSEAFF. CDR3 DNA sequence: TGTGCCAGCAGTTTTCAGGGTCTTTATTCTGAAGCTTTCTTT. V gene TRBV28 combines with J gene TRBJ1-1, with D possibly being TRBD1 (5 bases). This CDR3 comprises 14 residues. CDR1 is MDHEN, CDR2 SYDVKM, per germline. V was shortened by 3 bases and J by 6 bases, with 14 bases between the two germline ends. Full variable domain (missing parts from reference TRBV28 and TRBJ1-1): DVKVTQSSRYLVKRTGEKVFLECVQDMDHENMFWYRQDPGLGLRLIYFSYDVKMKEKGDIPEGYSVSREKKERFSLILESASTNQTSMYLCASSFQGLYSEAFFGQGTRLTVV.

V is TRBV7-6 and J is TRBJ2-2; D is perhaps TRBD1 (6 bases). The CDR3 totals 18 residues. Germline V gene lookup returns CDR1 SGHVS and CDR2 FNYEAQ. The ends were cut back, 5 bases at V and 4 bases at J, with 23 bases in the middle. In DNA form, the CDR3 reads TGTGCCAGCAGCGTACTCTTCTTGGGGGCCGAGGGCACCGGGGAGCTGTTTTTT. Translated, it gives CASSVLFLGAEGTGELFF.

The rearrangement uses TRBV10-3 and TRBJ1-2; tentative D call: TRBD1 (6 bases). This CDR3 contains 14 residues. Germline V gene lookup returns CDR1 ENHRY and CDR2 SYGVKD. V was shortened by 2 bases and J by 2 bases, with 9 bases between the two germline ends. In DNA, the CDR3 is TGTGCCATCAGTGAGGCAACAGGGAACTATGGCTACACCTTC. This gives the protein CAISEATGNYGYTF.

V is TRBV5-1 and J is TRBJ1-3; possibly TRBD1 for D (5 bases). CDR3 length equals 17 residues. V was trimmed by 0 bases and J by 0 bases, leaving 13 bases between them. Germline V gene sequence: CDR1 SGHRS, CDR2 YFSETQ. Here the CDR3 reads CASSLEQTAYSGNTIYF. In nucleotides, the CDR3 is TGCGCCAGCAGCTTGGAACAGACAGCTTACTCTGGAAACACCATATATTTT.

V and J are TRBV28 and TRBJ1-6; TRBD1 is a possible D gene (6 bases). The CDR3 runs to 16 residues. With 3 bases removed from V and 9 bases from J, the gap between germline ends came to 18 bases. Per the germline V gene, CDR1 is MDHEN and CDR2 is SYDVKM. CDR3 bases: TGTGCCAGCAGTTTGGATACCGGGACATTCCGTTCACCCCTCCACTTT. Translating it yields CASSLDTGTFRSPLHF.

The rearrangement joins TRBV5-6 to TRBJ2-1; D call uncertain. The CDR3 has 13 amino acids. The ends were cut back, 2 bases at V and 6 bases at J, with 9 bases in the middle. From germline, CDR1 is SGHDT and CDR2 YYEEEE. This chain's CDR3 is CASSLDSPNEQFF. CDR3 in DNA: TGTGCCAGCAGCTTAGACTCCCCCAATGAGCAGTTCTTC.

This clone occurred once. This chain's CDR3 is CASSNRGSIYEQYF. The CDR3, as DNA: TGTGCCAGCAGTAACCGCGGGAGTATCTACGAGCAGTACTTC. The chain recombines TRBV27 with TRBJ2-7; 7 bases are a match to TRBD2. The CDR3 spans 14 residues. V lost 5 bases and J lost 3; bases outside the gene matches: 7. Germline V gene lookup returns CDR1 MNHEY and CDR2 SMNVEV (reference sequence).

The rearrangement uses TRBV2 and TRBJ2-6, with D tentatively TRBD1 (5 bases). The CDR3 is 17 residues long. V shed 7 bases and J shed 0 bases, with 16 bases lying between them. Germline loops: CDR1 SNHLY, CDR2 FYNNEI. DNA of the CDR3: TGTGCCAGCACCAATGGGGCGGCCCTCTCTGGGGCCAACGTCCTGACTTTC. Residues: CASTNGAALSGANVLTF.

The chain carries TRBV11-2 and TRBJ2-2; 15 nucleotides align to TRBD2. This CDR3 region has 16 residues. From germline, CDR1 is SGHAT and CDR2 FQNNGV. V trimming: 2 bases; J trimming: 7 bases; junction bases outside the gene matches: 2. In DNA, the CDR3 is TGTGCCAGCAGCTTACCGGGACTAGCGGGAGGCGGGGAGCTGTTTTTT. Protein: CASSLPGLAGGGELFF.

The rearrangement joins TRBV3-1 (or the pseudogene TRBV3-2) to TRBJ2-3, with 10 positions matching TRBD2. With V trimmed by 2 bases and J by 2 bases, 4 bases remained unmatched. The CDR3 extends over 16 amino acids. Germline V lookup: CDR1 LGHDT, CDR2 YNNKEL (reference sequence). The CDR3: CASSQRSGGYTDTQYF. DNA of the CDR3: TGTGCCAGCAGCCAACGTAGCGGGGGGTACACAGATACGCAGTATTTT.

The chain employs TRBV18 and TRBJ2-5; TRBD1 matches at 9 bases. The CDR3 contains 16 residues. Germline V gene data show CDR1 as KGHSH and CDR2 as LQKENI. With V trimmed by 1 base and J by 5 bases, 8 bases remained unmatched. CDR3 protein: CASSPQGQGTRETQYF. Here the CDR3 DNA reads TGTGCCAGCTCACCACAGGGACAGGGCACGAGGGAGACCCAGTACTTC.

This sequence joins TRBV28 and TRBJ1-3; D possibly corresponds to TRBD1 (5 bases). The CDR3 has 14 amino acids. V was shortened by 7 bases and J by 0 bases, with 10 bases between the two germline ends. The germline V gene encodes CDR1 MDHEN and CDR2 SYDVKM. CDR3: CASIPGGSGNTIYF. DNA of the CDR3: TGTGCCAGCATCCCCGGGGGCTCTGGAAACACCATATATTTT.

This chain connects TRBV5-1 to TRBJ1-3, with 8 positions matching TRBD1. CDR1 SGHRS and CDR2 YFSETQ come from the germline V gene. V shed 0 bases, J shed 0 bases, and the junction held 14 bases outside the gene matches. The CDR3 contains 20 residues. CDR3 sequence reads: CASSLGGWDRKVGSGNTIYF. The CDR3 nucleotides read TGCGCCAGCAGCTTGGGAGGTTGGGACAGGAAAGTGGGCTCTGGAAACACCATATATTTT.